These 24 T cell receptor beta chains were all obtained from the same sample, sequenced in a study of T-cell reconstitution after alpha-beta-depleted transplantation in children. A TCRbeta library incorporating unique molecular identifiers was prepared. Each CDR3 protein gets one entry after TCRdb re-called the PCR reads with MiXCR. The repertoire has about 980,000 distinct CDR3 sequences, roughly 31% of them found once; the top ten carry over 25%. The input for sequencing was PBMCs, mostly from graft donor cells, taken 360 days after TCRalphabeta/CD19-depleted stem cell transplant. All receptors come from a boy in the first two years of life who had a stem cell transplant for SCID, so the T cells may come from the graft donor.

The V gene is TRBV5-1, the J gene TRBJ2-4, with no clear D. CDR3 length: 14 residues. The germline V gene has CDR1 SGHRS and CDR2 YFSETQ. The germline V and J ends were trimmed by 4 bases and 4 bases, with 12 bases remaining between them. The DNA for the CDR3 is TGCGCCAGCAGCCCGCGGAGCACAAAAAACATTCAGTACTTC. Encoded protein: CASSPRSTKNIQYF. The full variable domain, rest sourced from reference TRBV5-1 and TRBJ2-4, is KAGVTQTPRYLIKTRGQQVTLSCSPISGHRSVSWYQQTPGQGLQFLFEYFSETQRNKGNFPGRFSGRQFSNSRSEMNVSTLELGDSALYLCASSPRSTKNIQYFGAGTRLSVL.

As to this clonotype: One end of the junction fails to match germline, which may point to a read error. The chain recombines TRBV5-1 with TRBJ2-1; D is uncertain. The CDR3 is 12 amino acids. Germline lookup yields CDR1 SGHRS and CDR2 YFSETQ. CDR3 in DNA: TGCGCCAGCAGCTTGACCCCCGATGAGCGGTTCTTC. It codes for CASSLTPDERFF. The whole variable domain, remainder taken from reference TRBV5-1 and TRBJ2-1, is KAGVTQTPRYLIKTRGQQVTLSCSPISGHRSVSWYQQTPGQGLQFLFEYFSETQRNKGNFPGRFSGRQFSNSRSEMNVSTLELGDSALYLCASSLTPDERFFGPGTRLTVL.

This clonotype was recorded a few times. The CDR3 DNA sequence: TGCGCCAGCAGGGTACCGGGACTAAACACCGGGGAGCTGTTTTTT. Protein product: CASRVPGLNTGELFF. The chain has TRBV5-1 and TRBJ2-2; 7 positions agree with TRBD2. The CDR3 spans 15 residues. J lost 2 bases, V lost 5 bases, and 6 bases had no gene match. From germline, CDR1 is SGHRS and CDR2 YFSETQ.

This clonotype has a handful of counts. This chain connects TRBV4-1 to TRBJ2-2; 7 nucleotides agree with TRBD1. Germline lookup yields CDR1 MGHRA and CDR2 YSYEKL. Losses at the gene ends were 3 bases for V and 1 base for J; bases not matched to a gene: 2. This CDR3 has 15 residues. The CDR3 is CASSHRDRNTGELFF. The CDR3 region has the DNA TGCGCCAGCAGCCACCGGGACAGGAACACCGGGGAGCTGTTTTTT.

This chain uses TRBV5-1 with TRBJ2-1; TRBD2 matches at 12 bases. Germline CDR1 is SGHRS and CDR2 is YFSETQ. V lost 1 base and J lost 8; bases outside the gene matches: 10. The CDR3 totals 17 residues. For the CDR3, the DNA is TGCGCCAGCAGCTTGCCTCTAGCGGGGGGGCGACGAGATGAGCAGTTCTTC. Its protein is CASSLPLAGGRRDEQFF.

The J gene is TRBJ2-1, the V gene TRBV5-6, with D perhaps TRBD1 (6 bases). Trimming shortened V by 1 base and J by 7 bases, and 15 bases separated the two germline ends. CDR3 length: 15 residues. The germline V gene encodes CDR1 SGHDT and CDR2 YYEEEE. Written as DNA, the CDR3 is TGTGCCAGCAGCTTGTTTGGCCAGGGGAAGAATGAGCAGTTCTTC. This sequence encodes CASSLFGQGKNEQFF. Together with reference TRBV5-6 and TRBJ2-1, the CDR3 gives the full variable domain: DAGVTQSPTHLIKTRGQQVTLRCSPKSGHDTVSWYQQALGQGPQFIFQYYEEEERQRGNFPDRFSGHQFPNYSSELNVNALLLGDSALYLCASSLFGQGKNEQFFGPGTRLTVL.

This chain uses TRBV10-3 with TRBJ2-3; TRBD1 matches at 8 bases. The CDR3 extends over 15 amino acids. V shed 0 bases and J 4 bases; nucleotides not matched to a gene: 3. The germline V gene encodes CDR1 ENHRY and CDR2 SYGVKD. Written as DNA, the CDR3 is TGTGCCATCAGTGAGTCCAGGGGGCGCGCAGATACGCAGTATTTT. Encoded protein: CAISESRGRADTQYF.

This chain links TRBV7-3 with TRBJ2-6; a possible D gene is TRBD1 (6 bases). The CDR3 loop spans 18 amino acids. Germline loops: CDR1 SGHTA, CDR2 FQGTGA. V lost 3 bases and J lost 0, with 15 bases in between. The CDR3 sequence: CASSFSPRGSSGANVLTF. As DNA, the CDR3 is TGTGCCAGCAGCTTTAGCCCCAGGGGATCCTCTGGGGCCAACGTCCTGACTTTC.

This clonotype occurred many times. CDR3 amino acids: CASSRKTGSSYNEQFF. CDR3 sequence (DNA): TGTGCCAGCAGCCGCAAGACGGGGAGCTCCTACAATGAGCAGTTCTTC. The chain is built from TRBV11-1 and TRBJ2-1; D is perhaps TRBD2 (5 bases). Germline V gene data show CDR1 as SGHAT and CDR2 as FQDESV (reference sequence). CDR3 length: 16 amino acids. Trimming took off 5 bases at V and 0 bases at J, with 14 bases between the two ends. The whole variable domain, filled in from reference TRBV11-1 and TRBJ2-1, reads EAEVAQSPRYKITEKSQAVAFWCDPISGHATLYWYRQILGQGPELLVQFQDESVVDDSQLPKDRFSAERLKGVDSTLKIQPAELGDSAMYLCASSRKTGSSYNEQFFGPGTRLTVL.

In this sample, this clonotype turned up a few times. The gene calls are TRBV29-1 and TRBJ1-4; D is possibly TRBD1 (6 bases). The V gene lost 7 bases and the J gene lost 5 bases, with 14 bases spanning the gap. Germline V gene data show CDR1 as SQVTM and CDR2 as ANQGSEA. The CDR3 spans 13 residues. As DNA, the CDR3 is TGCAGCGCGCTAATGGACAGAAATGAAAAACTGTTTTTT. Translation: CSALMDRNEKLFF.

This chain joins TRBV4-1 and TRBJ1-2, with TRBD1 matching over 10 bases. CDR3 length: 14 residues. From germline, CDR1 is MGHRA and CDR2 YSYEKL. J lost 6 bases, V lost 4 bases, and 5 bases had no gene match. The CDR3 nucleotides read TGCGCCAGCAGCCCAGCGACAGGGGGCAATGGCTACACCTTC. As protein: CASSPATGGNGYTF.

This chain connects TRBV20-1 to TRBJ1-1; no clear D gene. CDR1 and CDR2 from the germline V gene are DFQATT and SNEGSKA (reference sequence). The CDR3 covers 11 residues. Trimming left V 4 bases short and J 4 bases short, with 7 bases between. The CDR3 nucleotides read TGCAGTGCTACCCGGACCACTGAAGCTTTCTTT. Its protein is CSATRTTEAFF.

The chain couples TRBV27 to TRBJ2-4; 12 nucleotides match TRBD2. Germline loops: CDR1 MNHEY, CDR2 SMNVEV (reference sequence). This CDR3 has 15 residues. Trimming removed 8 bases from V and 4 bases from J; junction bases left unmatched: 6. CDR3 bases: TGTGCCAGCGGTAGACTAGCGGGGGAGAAAAACATTCAGTACTTC. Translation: CASGRLAGEKNIQYF.

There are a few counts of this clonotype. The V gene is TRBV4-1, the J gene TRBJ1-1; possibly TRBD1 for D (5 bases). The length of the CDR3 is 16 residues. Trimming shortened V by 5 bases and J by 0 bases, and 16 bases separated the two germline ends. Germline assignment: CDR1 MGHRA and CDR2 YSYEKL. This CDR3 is CASSVGWGRMNTEAFF. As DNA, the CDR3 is TGCGCCAGCAGCGTCGGTTGGGGACGGATGAACACTGAAGCTTTCTTT.

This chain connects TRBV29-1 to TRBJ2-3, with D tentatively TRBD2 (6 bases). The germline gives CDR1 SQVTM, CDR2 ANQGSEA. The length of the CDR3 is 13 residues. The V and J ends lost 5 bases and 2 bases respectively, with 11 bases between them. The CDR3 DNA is TGCAGCGTTTTTGGAGGGGCCACAGATACGCAGTATTTT. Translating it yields CSVFGGATDTQYF.

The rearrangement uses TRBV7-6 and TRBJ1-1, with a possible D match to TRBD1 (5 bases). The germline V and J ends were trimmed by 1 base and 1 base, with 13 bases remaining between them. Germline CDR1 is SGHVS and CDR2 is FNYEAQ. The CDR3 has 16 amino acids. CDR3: CASSLEVRGGNTEAFF. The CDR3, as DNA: TGTGCCAGCAGCTTAGAGGTCCGCGGGGGGAACACTGAAGCTTTCTTT. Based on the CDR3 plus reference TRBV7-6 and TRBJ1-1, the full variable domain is GAGVSQSPRYKVTKRGQDVALRCDPISGHVSLYWYRQALGQGPEFLTYFNYEAQQDKSGLPNDRFSAERPEGSISTLTIQRTEQRDSAMYRCASSLEVRGGNTEAFFGQGTRLTVV.

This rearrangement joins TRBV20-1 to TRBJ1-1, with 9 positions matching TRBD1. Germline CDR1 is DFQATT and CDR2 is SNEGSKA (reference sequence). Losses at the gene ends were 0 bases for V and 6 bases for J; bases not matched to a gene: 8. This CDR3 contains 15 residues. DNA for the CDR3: TGCAGTGCTAGAGATTTGGGACAGGGCGTTTCTGAAGCTTTCTTT. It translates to CSARDLGQGVSEAFF.

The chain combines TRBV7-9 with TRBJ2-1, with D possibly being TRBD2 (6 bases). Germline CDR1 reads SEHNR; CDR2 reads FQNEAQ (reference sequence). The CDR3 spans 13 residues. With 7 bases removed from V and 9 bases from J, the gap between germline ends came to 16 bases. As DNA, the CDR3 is TGTGCCAGCACCTCCCCACTAGCTGGTGAGCAGTTCTTC. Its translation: CASTSPLAGEQFF.

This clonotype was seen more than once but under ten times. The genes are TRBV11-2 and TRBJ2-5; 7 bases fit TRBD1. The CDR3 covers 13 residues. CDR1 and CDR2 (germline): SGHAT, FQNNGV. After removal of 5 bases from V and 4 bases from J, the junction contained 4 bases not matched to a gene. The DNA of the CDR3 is TGTGCCAGCAGCGCCCGGGACAGAGAGACCCAGTACTTC. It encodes CASSARDRETQYF.

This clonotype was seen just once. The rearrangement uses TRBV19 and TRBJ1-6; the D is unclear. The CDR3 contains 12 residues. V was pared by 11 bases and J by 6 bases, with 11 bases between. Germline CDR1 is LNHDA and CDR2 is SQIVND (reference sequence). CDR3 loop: CACRDPNSPLHF. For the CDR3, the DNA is TGTGCCTGCCGCGATCCTAATTCACCCCTCCACTTT.

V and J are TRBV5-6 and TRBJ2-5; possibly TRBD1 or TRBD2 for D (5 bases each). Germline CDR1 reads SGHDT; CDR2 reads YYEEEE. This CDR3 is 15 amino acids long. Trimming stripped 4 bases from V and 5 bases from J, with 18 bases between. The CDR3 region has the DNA TGTGCCAGCAGCAACCCTAGGGACGGTCTGGAGACCCAGTACTTC. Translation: CASSNPRDGLETQYF.

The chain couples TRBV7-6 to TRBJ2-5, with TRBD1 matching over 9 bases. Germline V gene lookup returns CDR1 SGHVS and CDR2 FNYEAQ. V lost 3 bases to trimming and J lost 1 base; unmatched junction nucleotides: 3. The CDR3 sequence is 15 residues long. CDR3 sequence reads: CASSFPGQGQETQYF. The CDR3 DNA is TGTGCCAGCAGCTTCCCGGGACAGGGCCAAGAGACCCAGTACTTC.

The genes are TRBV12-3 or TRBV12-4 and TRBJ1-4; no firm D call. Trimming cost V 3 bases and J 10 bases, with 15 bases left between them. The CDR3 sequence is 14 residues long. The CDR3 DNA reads TGTGCCAGCAGTTTGGGCCAGCCCCAGTTAAAACTGTTTTTT. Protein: CASSLGQPQLKLFF.

CDR3 region: CASSFGGASQPQHF. CDR3 sequence (DNA): TGTGCCAGCAGTTTTGGGGGGGCTAGTCAGCCCCAGCATTTT. The chain combines TRBV12-3 or TRBV12-4 with TRBJ1-5; D might be TRBD1 (6 bases). V was pared by 3 bases and J by 6 bases, with 12 bases between. The CDR3 covers 14 residues.